This T cell receptor beta chain was sequenced during a study of CD8+ T cells in alopecia areata. Investigators isolated RNA and reverse transcribed it into cDNA to act as the sequencing template. The protocol was immunoSEQ multiplex PCR, while the TCRdb copy is restricted to in-frame clones and leaves out a portion. This table holds roughly 65,000 clones, approximately 43% found once. The sequencing used CD8+ T cells sorted from blood, collected at week 0. The source of this sequence is a human donor with alopecia areata.

The CDR3 DNA reads as TGCAGCGTCAGACACAGAACTGAAGCTTTCTTT. Protein product: CSVRHRTEAFF. The genes are TRBV29-1 and TRBJ1-1, with D unresolved. The CDR3 consists of 11 residues. The germline V gene has CDR1 SQVTM and CDR2 ANQGSEA. Trimming stripped 6 bases from V and 5 bases from J, with 10 bases between.